This TCR beta chain emerged from a study of blood T cell repertoires in COVID-19. The wider study: From the United States, Italy and Spain came samples of acute and convalescent COVID-19. T cells, B-cell-depleted T cells, or PBMCs provided the cDNA or gDNA that served as material.

The CDR3 runs to 16 residues. Trimming left V 4 bases short and J 0 bases short, with 15 bases between. Germline V lookup: CDR1 LGHDT, CDR2 YNNKEL (reference sequence). The authors' processing: Amplification of reference gene primers provided the estimated nucleated cell counts. Assay used: immunoSEQ multiplex PCR; TCRdb lists only in-frame clones, some missing. Clonal size and the V and J genes are those of that table, whereas D and trimming came from the DNA. The data show some 71,000 clones, nearly 90% seen once. The J gene is TRBJ1-2, the V gene TRBV3-1 (or the pseudogene TRBV3-2); tentatively, D is TRBD1 (6 bases). The source of this sequence is a man in his fifties or sixties with acute or convalescent COVID-19. Source material: peripheral blood. CDR3 DNA: TGTGCCAGCAGCCTCCGTAGGGGGTTTTCTAACTATGGCTACACCTTC. Translated, it gives CASSLRRGFSNYGYTF.